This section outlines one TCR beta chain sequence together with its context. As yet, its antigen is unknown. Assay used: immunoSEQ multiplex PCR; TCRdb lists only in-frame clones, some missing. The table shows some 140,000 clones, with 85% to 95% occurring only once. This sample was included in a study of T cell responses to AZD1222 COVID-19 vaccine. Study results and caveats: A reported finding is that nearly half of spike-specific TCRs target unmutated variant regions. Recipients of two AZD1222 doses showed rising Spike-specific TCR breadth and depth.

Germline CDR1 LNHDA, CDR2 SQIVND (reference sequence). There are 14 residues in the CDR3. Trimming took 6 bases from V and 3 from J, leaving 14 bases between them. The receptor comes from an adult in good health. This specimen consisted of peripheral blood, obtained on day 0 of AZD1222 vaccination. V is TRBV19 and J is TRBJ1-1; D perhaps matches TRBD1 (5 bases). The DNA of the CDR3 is TGTGCCAGTAGCCAGCGGGGGAGTGACACTGAAGCTTTCTTT. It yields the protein CASSQRGSDTEAFF.